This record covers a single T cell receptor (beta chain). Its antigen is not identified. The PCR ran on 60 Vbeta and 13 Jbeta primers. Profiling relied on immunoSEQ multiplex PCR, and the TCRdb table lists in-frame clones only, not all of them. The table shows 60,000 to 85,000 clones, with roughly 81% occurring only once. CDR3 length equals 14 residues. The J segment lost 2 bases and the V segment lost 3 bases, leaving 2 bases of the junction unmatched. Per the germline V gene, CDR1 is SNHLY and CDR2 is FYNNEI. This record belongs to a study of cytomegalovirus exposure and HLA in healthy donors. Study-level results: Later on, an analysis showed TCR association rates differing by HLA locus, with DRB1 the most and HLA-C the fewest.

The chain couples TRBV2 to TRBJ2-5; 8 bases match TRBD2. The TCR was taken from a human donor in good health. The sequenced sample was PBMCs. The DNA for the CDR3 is TGTGCCAGCAGTGACGGGAGGGGTCAAGAGACCCAGTACTTC. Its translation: CASSDGRGQETQYF.